Presented here are 12 T cell receptor beta chains from one specimen sequenced in a study of blood T cells in healthy people across ages. Alongside a J-beta primer mix, a sample-barcoded 5' primer served in a second PCR lasting roughly 6 to 11 cycles. In TCRdb, the 5' RACE reads were re-called with MiXCR into one record per CDR3 protein. Of some 800,000 distinct CDR3 sequences in the sample, roughly 44% were seen once. The specimen sequenced was blood. The receptors were sampled from a man aged 55 to 70 in good health.

This clonotype was seen once. This chain connects TRBV6-2 or TRBV6-3 to TRBJ1-4; D is possibly TRBD1 (5 bases). Looked up from germline, CDR1 is MNHEY and CDR2 is SVGEGT. The CDR3 has 13 amino acids. V gave up 7 bases and J gave up 7 bases, with 13 bases separating them. CDR3 loop: CASKKGMGEKLFF. The CDR3 DNA reads TGTGCCAGCAAAAAGGGGATGGGTGAAAAACTGTTTTTT.

This clonotype occurred a few times. Here the CDR3 reads CASSLAGRGGINEQFF. The CDR3, as DNA: TGTGCCAGCAGCTTGGCCGGGCGGGGGGGAATCAATGAGCAGTTCTTC. The J gene is TRBJ2-1, the V gene TRBV11-3; 9 nucleotides line up with TRBD2. Unmatched junction bases numbered 9, after V lost 3 bases and J lost 6 bases. CDR3 length equals 16 residues. Per the germline V gene, CDR1 is SGHNT and CDR2 is YENEEA.

This clonotype was found a few times. The V call is TRBV6-6, the J call TRBJ2-2; TRBD1 might be the D (6 bases). The CDR3 covers 15 residues. V gave up 7 bases and J gave up 7 bases, with 19 bases separating them. Germline CDR1 reads MNHNY; CDR2 reads SVGAGI (reference sequence). In nucleotides, the CDR3 is TGTGCCAGCACCCAAGCAGGGGAGTACAGCGGGGAGCTGTTTTTT. This sequence encodes CASTQAGEYSGELFF.

The J gene is TRBJ2-5, the V gene TRBV12-3 or TRBV12-4, with D unresolved. V gave up 6 bases and J gave up 1 base, with 12 bases separating them. The CDR3 loop spans 14 amino acids. CDR3 sequence reads: CASSPTDGQETQYF. CDR3 in DNA: TGTGCCAGCAGCCCTACGGACGGCCAAGAGACCCAGTACTTC.

The CDR3 DNA reads as TGTGCCAGCAGTTCCGGACAGGGAAGGATACAGTACTTC. Translated, it gives CASSSGQGRIQYF. The chain carries TRBV12-3 or TRBV12-4 and TRBJ2-4, with 8 bases that match TRBD1. Trimming removed 4 bases from V and 13 bases from J; junction bases left unmatched: 9. CDR3 length: 13 amino acids.

The V call is TRBV2, the J call TRBJ2-3; possibly TRBD1 for D (5 bases). Trimming took 8 bases from V and 10 from J, leaving 16 bases between them. The germline V gene encodes CDR1 SNHLY and CDR2 FYNNEI. This CDR3 spans 12 amino acids. The CDR3 loop reads CASGRTGFPQYF. CDR3 DNA: TGTGCCAGCGGACGAACAGGTTTCCCGCAGTATTTT.

The chain is built from TRBV5-1 and TRBJ2-5, with TRBD1 matching 7 bases. This CDR3 is 15 amino acids long. The V gene end was trimmed by 2 bases and the J gene end by 2 bases; junction bases not matched to a gene: 6. Germline assignment: CDR1 SGHRS and CDR2 YFSETQ. The DNA of the CDR3 is TGCGCCAGCAGCTTAACCGGGACAGTGCAAGAGACCCAGTACTTC. Translated, it gives CASSLTGTVQETQYF. Complete variable domain (other parts from reference TRBV5-1 and TRBJ2-5): KAGVTQTPRYLIKTRGQQVTLSCSPISGHRSVSWYQQTPGQGLQFLFEYFSETQRNKGNFPGRFSGRQFSNSRSEMNVSTLELGDSALYLCASSLTGTVQETQYFGPGTRLLVL.

The rearrangement links TRBV7-3 to TRBJ2-1; the D is unclear. The CDR3 totals 15 residues. Germline V gene sequence: CDR1 SGHTA, CDR2 FQGTGA. V lost 7 bases to trimming and J lost 7 bases, with 20 bases between them. In DNA form, the CDR3 reads TGTGCCAGCAACCTAGGTGAAGGCCGAATTAATGAGCAGTTCTTC. Residues: CASNLGEGRINEQFF.

The V call is TRBV9, the J call TRBJ1-2; a weak D match, TRBD1 (5 bases). There are 16 residues in the CDR3. Germline assignment: CDR1 SGDLS and CDR2 YYNGEE. Trimming removed 2 bases at V and 4 bases at J, with 18 bases between. The CDR3 loop reads CASSVGASEFSYGYTF. CDR3 DNA sequence: TGTGCCAGCAGCGTCGGGGCTTCAGAATTTTCCTATGGCTACACCTTC.

This clonotype was observed a handful of times. V and J are TRBV7-9 and TRBJ1-1; the match to TRBD1 covers 10 bases. The germline CDR1 and CDR2 sequences are SEHNR and FQNEAQ (reference sequence). This CDR3 spans 13 amino acids. The V segment lost 5 bases and the J segment 11 bases; nucleotides outside the gene matches: 8. CDR3 region: CASSPRDRGGAFF. CDR3 sequence (DNA): TGTGCCAGCAGCCCCCGGGACAGGGGAGGCGCTTTCTTT.

This chain joins TRBV3-1 and TRBJ2-4, with D hard to call. The assigned J gene may be wrong: the sequence end matches TRBJ2-7 better. CDR1 is LGHDT and CDR2 is YNNKEL in the germline V gene (reference sequence). This CDR3 region has 12 residues. CDR3 in DNA: TGTGCCAGCAGCCAAACTCATGACGAGCAGTACTTC. It is translated as CASSQTHDEQYF.

V usage is TRBV5-1 and J usage is TRBJ2-1; 8 bases agree with TRBD1. Matching the DNA end better, TRBJ2-7 makes the J call doubtful. This CDR3 has 16 amino acids. Germline V gene lookup returns CDR1 SGHRS and CDR2 YFSETQ. CDR3 residues: CASTSSGGAAYNEQYF. As DNA, the CDR3 is TGCGCCAGCACCTCTTCAGGGGGCGCAGCCTACAATGAGCAGTACTTC.